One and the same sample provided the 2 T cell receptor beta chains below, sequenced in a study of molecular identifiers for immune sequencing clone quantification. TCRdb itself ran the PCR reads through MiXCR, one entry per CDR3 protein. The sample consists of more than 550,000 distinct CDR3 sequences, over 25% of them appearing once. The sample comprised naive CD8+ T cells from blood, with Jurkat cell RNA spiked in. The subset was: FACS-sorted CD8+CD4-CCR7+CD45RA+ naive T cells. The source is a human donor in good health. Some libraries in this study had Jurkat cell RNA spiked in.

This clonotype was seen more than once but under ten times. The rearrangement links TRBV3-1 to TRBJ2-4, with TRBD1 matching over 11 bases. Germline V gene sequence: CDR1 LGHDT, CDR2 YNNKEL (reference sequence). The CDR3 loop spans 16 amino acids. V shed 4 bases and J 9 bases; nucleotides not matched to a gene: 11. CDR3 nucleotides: TGTGCCAGCAGCCCCATAAAGGGACAGGGGGTTCGCATTCAGTACTTC. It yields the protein CASSPIKGQGVRIQYF.

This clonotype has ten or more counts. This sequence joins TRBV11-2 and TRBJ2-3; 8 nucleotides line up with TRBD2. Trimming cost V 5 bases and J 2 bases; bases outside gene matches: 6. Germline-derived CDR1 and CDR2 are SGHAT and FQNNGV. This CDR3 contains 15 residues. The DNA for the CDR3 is TGTGCCAGCAGCATCGGCGGGGGGCACACAGATACGCAGTATTTT. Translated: CASSIGGGHTDTQYF.